Described below is a single T cell receptor (beta chain) sequence and its context. Antigen: not known. This record belongs to a study of STAT5B mutations in CD4+ large granular lymphocyte leukemia. Study-level points and caveats: No patients shared main leukemic clonotypes, though around 24% appeared at low frequency elsewhere. CD4-sorted patient repertoires seemed more clonal than healthy CD4+ repertoires. Data were not HLA-matched across samples. 8/27 top patient clones versus 2/35 control clones were TRBV06-family.

V lost 4 bases to trimming and J lost 2 bases, with 15 bases between them. CDR1 and CDR2 (germline): MGHRA, YSYEKL. The CDR3 covers 17 residues. Clones were sequenced by immunoSEQ multiplex PCR, and TCRdb holds only the in-frame ones, with some missing. Among more than 30,000 clones, 85% to 90% were seen once, and the ten largest hold over 0.4%. V gene TRBV4-1 combines with J gene TRBJ2-6, with D perhaps TRBD2 (7 bases). The material sequenced was CD4+ T cells from blood buffy coats. The TCR comes from a human donor in good health. This chain's CDR3 is CASSLSLGGPGANVLTF. The CDR3 bases are TGCGCCAGCAGCCTCTCCTTGGGGGGGCCTGGGGCCAACGTCCTGACTTTC.